The sequence of this T cell receptor (beta chain) was determined in a study of TIL therapy for anti-PD-1-resistant metastatic lung cancer (dated by TCRdb to about 2021). Background for the entire study: Tumors were harvested prior to any PD-1/PD-L1 blockade, after which nivolumab was administered to patients, and lymphodepletion, expanded TIL infusion and IL-2 were given to patients who progressed. A median age of roughly 54 years (range about 35-85) and a median tumor PD-L1 proportion score of 6% were recorded among enrolled patients. Most of the cohort had lung adenocarcinoma, including a handful of EGFR-mutant tumors and two ALK-rearranged tumors, and half of the patients were either current or former smokers. A median non-synonymous tumor mutation burden of under 1.9 mutations per megabase was determined across the cohort by whole-exome sequencing. T cell receptor beta sequencing of tumor and peripheral blood served to follow clonotypes across the tumor, the expanded TIL product, and serial blood samples.

Study-wide conclusions, independent of this receptor: The baseline peripheral repertoire was partially replaced by infused TIL clonotypes, which then decayed over months, and no apparent association between persistence and response was found. The study protocol defined all tumor marker inferences as exploratory. Generalizability was limited because the cohort was highly selected, with more treatment-naive, never-smoker and oncogene-addicted patients included than is typical.

The time point label for this specimen denotes: pre-treatment sample, taken before nivolumab and TIL therapy. Adults with stage 4 NSCLC were enrolled in a dual-center phase I trial from 2017 to January 2020. The samples were obtained from a phase I trial that was single-arm and open-label and tested tumor-infiltrating lymphocyte therapy combined with nivolumab in advanced non-small cell lung cancer. Blood mononuclear cells were isolated from EDTA tubes by Ficoll gradient and were snap-frozen as pellets, and DNA was extracted with a Qiagen mini-prep kit. Points on this clone: Its antigen has not been determined. No much larger clonotype is one base removed from it; base qualities were not supplied.

TCR beta CDR3 regions were amplified from genomic DNA with the immunoSEQ v3 hsTCRB kit using bias-controlled multiplex PCR. The TCR libraries were sequenced on an Illumina NextSeq 500 to 1.5 million to 2 million read pairs for survey level or about 4.5-6 million read pairs for deep level. The authors processed their data as follows. Clonality was reported by immunoSEQ Analyzer software, which also assigned V, D and J genes and filtered out non-productive sequences. Repertoires were compared by productive Simpson clonality and by the Morisita overlap index of productive TRB rearrangements between infused TIL and blood. Absolute clonotype counts in blood were estimated by multiplying the lymphocyte count by the CD3+ fraction and by the productive frequency of the clone. TCRdb limited this immuneACCESS table to in-frame rearrangements with V and J called. A share of clones is missing; checked studies link under half to unresolved V genes, and the rest is unexplained. That table gives V, J and clone size, and the DNA gave D and trimming. In this sample the table shows about 36,000 clones, about 73% of which occur a single time. 5.7% of the sample lies in the top ten.

The receptor's source is a person between 25 and 79 years old with non-small cell lung cancer. Material: blood, obtained at baseline.

The sequenced DNA is TGTGCCAGCAGCTTAGAACAGGGGGTTATCTATGGCTACACCTTC. This translates into CASSLEQGVIYGYTF. The chain uses TRBV7-2 and TRBJ1-2, and TRBD1 aligns with 8 junction nucleotides. Unmatched junction bases come to 5, with V trimmed by 1 base and J by 4 bases. The CDR3 has 15 amino acids, counting the end cysteine and phenylalanine. The retained sequence is limited to the CDR3, 45 bases, with the frame set at the first base. The germline V gene gives CDR1 as SGHTA and CDR2 as FQGNSA.